The clone carrying this T cell receptor (beta chain) was recorded a few times. This entry is derived from a study of blood T cell repertoires in COVID-19. The wider study: PBMCs, B-cell-depleted T cells, or T cells were the source of the cDNA or gDNA that made up the material.

Individuals aged roughly 18 to 95 years were recruited from about two dozen US areas. Original handling: By means of reference gene primer amplification, nucleated cell counts were estimated. TCRdb's copy holds only in-frame clones and misses some; the assay was immunoSEQ multiplex PCR. That table supplies the V and J calls and clone size; D and trimming were determined from the DNA. The sample holds approximately 440,000 clones, 80% to 95% seen once. Per the germline V gene, CDR1 is SGHVS and CDR2 is FQNEAQ. The CDR3 has 14 residues. V lost 4 bases and J lost 2, with 9 bases in between. The chain uses TRBV7-8 and TRBJ1-5; tentative D call: TRBD1 (6 bases). This receptor was taken from a man between 18 and 29 years old who had recovered from COVID-19. Material for sequencing was PBMCs or T cells enriched from blood (not recorded which). Here the CDR3 reads CASSYRQGNQPQHF. The DNA for the CDR3 is TGTGCCAGCAGCTACCGACAGGGCAATCAGCCCCAGCATTTT.